These 17 T cell receptor beta chains originate from one sample sequenced in a study of T cell responses to AZD1222 COVID-19 vaccine. TCRdb's table, derived via immunoSEQ multiplex PCR, lists solely in-frame clones and lacks some. In the table there are under 200,000 clones, 88% of which are singletons. This specimen consisted of peripheral blood, obtained on day 0 of AZD1222 vaccination. The receptors come from an adult in good health.

The chain links TRBV28 to TRBJ1-5; no clear D gene. The CDR3 length is 16 residues. Germline CDR1 and CDR2: MDHEN and SYDVKM. V gave up 2 bases and J gave up 7 bases, with 18 bases separating them. The DNA of the CDR3 is TGTGCCAGCAGTTTAGCAGAAGTACTCCTGGGCCAGCCCCAGCATTTT. This gives the protein CASSLAEVLLGQPQHF.

This clone appeared once. The chain links TRBV28 to TRBJ2-7, with D unresolved. V was cut by 5 bases and J by 0 bases, with 14 bases left in between. The CDR3 sequence is 15 residues long. CDR1 and CDR2 from the germline V gene are MDHEN and SYDVKM. CDR3 sequence reads: CASSTTGLDSYEQYF. CDR3 nucleotide sequence: TGTGCCAGCAGTACCACCGGCCTCGACTCCTACGAGCAGTACTTC.

The rearrangement uses TRBV6-5 and TRBJ1-1, with D perhaps matching TRBD1 (6 bases). This CDR3 spans 12 amino acids. Germline V gene sequence: CDR1 MNHEY, CDR2 SVGAGI. The V end lost 5 bases, the J end lost 7 bases, and 11 bases lay between the germline ends. DNA of the CDR3: TGTGCCAGCAGTAGAGGACAGATTGAAGCTTTCTTT. Protein: CASSRGQIEAFF.

The rearrangement uses TRBV28 and TRBJ1-1; D is unclear. The germline CDR1 and CDR2 sequences are MDHEN and SYDVKM. V was clipped by 2 bases and J by 6 bases, with 7 bases between them. The CDR3 contains 12 residues. CDR3 bases: TGTGCCAGCAGTTTACTTAAAGCTGAAGCTTTCTTT. Translated, it gives CASSLLKAEAFF.

The chain is built from TRBV6-1 and TRBJ2-7; D uncertain. Trimming stripped 2 bases from V and 3 bases from J, with 5 bases between. Germline V CDR1 and CDR2: MNHNS, SASEGT. This CDR3 has 12 amino acids. The CDR3 region is CASSETLYEQYF. DNA of the CDR3: TGTGCCAGCAGTGAAACCCTCTACGAGCAGTACTTC.

This clone was detected only once. This chain links TRBV7-8 with TRBJ1-6; D remains unclear. V was trimmed by 2 bases and J by 8 bases, leaving 10 bases between them. Germline CDR1 reads SGHVS; CDR2 reads FQNEAQ. The length of the CDR3 is 14 residues. The CDR3 reads CASSLTRTDSPLHF. The CDR3 region has the DNA TGTGCCAGCAGCTTAACAAGAACCGATTCACCCCTCCACTTT.

This clone came up once. The gene calls are TRBV4-3 and TRBJ2-1; 7 bases fit TRBD1. V lost 0 bases to trimming and J lost 7 bases; unmatched junction nucleotides: 12. The CDR3 totals 17 residues. Per germline, CDR1 LGHNA and CDR2 YSLEER. The CDR3: CASSQESRQGSSNEQFF. The CDR3 DNA follows: TGCGCCAGCAGCCAAGAAAGCCGACAGGGATCTTCAAATGAGCAGTTCTTC.

This chain joins TRBV30 and TRBJ1-3; 7 bases map to TRBD1. Germline V gene sequence: CDR1 GTSNPN, CDR2 SVGIG (reference sequence). The V segment lost 3 bases and the J segment 0 bases; nucleotides outside the gene matches: 11. The CDR3 loop spans 17 amino acids. The CDR3 protein is CAWRENRGTYSGNTIYF. CDR3 coding DNA: TGTGCCTGGAGGGAAAACAGGGGAACCTACTCTGGAAACACCATATATTTT.

The chain combines TRBV15 with TRBJ2-2; weak D call: TRBD1 (6 bases). This CDR3 is built from 15 residues. CDR1 is LNHNV and CDR2 is YYDKDF in the germline V gene (reference sequence). V lost 0 bases and J 6 bases, leaving 11 bases between the germline ends. CDR3 region: CATSRDSGAAGELFF. DNA for the CDR3: TGTGCCACCAGCAGAGATTCAGGGGCTGCCGGGGAGCTGTTTTTT.

CDR3 DNA: TGTGCCAGCAGCTCTCTTACTACAGGGGTCTCCCCTGAAAAACTGTTTTTT. This encodes CASSSLTTGVSPEKLFF. The chain links TRBV5-5 to TRBJ1-4; TRBD1 matches 7 bases. V shed 3 bases and J 7 bases; nucleotides not matched to a gene: 15. The germline CDR1 and CDR2 sequences are SGHKS and YYEKEE (reference sequence). The CDR3 extends over 17 amino acids.

V gene TRBV25-1 combines with J gene TRBJ2-2; D is unclear. Trimming left V 8 bases short and J 0 bases short, with 7 bases between. There are 13 residues in the CDR3. From germline, CDR1 is MGHDK and CDR2 SYGVNS. The CDR3 here is CASSSTNTGELFF. DNA for the CDR3: TGTGCCAGCTCCTCAACGAACACCGGGGAGCTGTTTTTT.

This chain connects TRBV5-1 to TRBJ2-1; no definite D call. The germline CDR1 and CDR2 sequences are SGHRS and YFSETQ. Between the trimmed V and J ends, which lost 4 bases and 2 bases, there was a span of 13 bases. The CDR3 has 15 residues. CDR3: CASSLGSLAYNEQFF. CDR3 in DNA: TGCGCCAGCAGCCTGGGCAGTCTCGCCTACAATGAGCAGTTCTTC.

The chain employs TRBV28 and TRBJ2-7; 14 bases align to TRBD2. Germline V gives CDR1 MDHEN, CDR2 SYDVKM. The CDR3 consists of 17 residues. J gave up 4 bases and V 7 bases, and 12 bases lay outside the gene matches. The CDR3 nucleotides are TGTGCCAGCACTCTCCCCTCTGGACTAGCGGGGGGATACGAGCAGTACTTC. It encodes CASTLPSGLAGGYEQYF.

This clone was counted between two and nine times. The chain is built from TRBV5-6 and TRBJ1-3; TRBD1 is a possible D gene (6 bases). The CDR3 is 15 residues long. V lost 4 bases and J lost 0, with 11 bases in between. Germline CDR1 and CDR2: SGHDT and YYEEEE. In nucleotides, the CDR3 is TGTGCCAGCAGCCCGGGGACACTCTCTGGAAACACCATATATTTT. Amino acids: CASSPGTLSGNTIYF.

As DNA, the CDR3 is TGTGCCAGAAGCGACATTACAGGTTTTGACAATCAGCCCCAGCATTTT. Translated: CARSDITGFDNQPQHF. The genes are TRBV5-3 and TRBJ1-5, with D possibly being TRBD1 (5 bases). TRBV5-3 is sorted into the ORF group, with uncertain function. CDR3 length: 16 residues. The V end was cut by 4 bases, the J end by 3 bases, with 17 bases between.

This chain links TRBV6-2 or TRBV6-3 with TRBJ2-3; 11 bases line up with TRBD2. CDR1 and CDR2 from the germline V gene are MNHEY and SVGEGT. The V and J ends lost 4 bases and 1 base, in that order; junction bases with no gene match: 13. The CDR3 extends over 19 amino acids. In DNA, the CDR3 is TGTGCCAGCAGTTCCCCCTGGCGACAACTAGCGGGGGGCACAGATACGCAGTATTTT. Translating gives CASSSPWRQLAGGTDTQYF.

A few counts support this clone. The CDR3 DNA reads TGTGCCACCAGCAGAGTCGGTGGGGCTTACTATGGCTACACCTTC. It yields the protein CATSRVGGAYYGYTF. The chain employs TRBV15 and TRBJ1-2, with D tentatively TRBD1 (5 bases). Trimming took 1 base from V and 3 from J, leaving 12 bases between them. Germline V lookup: CDR1 LNHNV, CDR2 YYDKDF (reference sequence). The CDR3 loop spans 15 amino acids.